The clone carrying this T cell receptor beta chain was counted between two and nine times. This specimen comes from a study of T-cell reconstitution after alpha-beta-depleted transplantation in children. This sample's TCRbeta library carried unique molecular identifier barcodes. TCRdb reprocessed the PCR reads with MiXCR, giving one entry per CDR3 protein. This sample yields about 980,000 distinct CDR3 sequences, of which 25% to 30% are seen a single time; 28% belongs to the top ten. The TCR sequence derives from a boy younger than two who had a stem cell transplant for SCID, so the T cells may come from the graft donor. The sample in question was PBMCs, mostly from graft donor cells, obtained 360 days after TCRalphabeta/CD19-depleted stem cell transplant.

CDR3 DNA: TGTGCCAGCAGCTTAGGGTCAGGGTTGAATTCACCCCTCCACTTT. It yields the protein CASSLGSGLNSPLHF. This rearrangement joins TRBV7-3 to TRBJ1-6, with D tentatively TRBD1 (5 bases). This CDR3 spans 15 amino acids. Germline CDR1 and CDR2: SGHTA and FQGTGA. V lost 2 bases to trimming and J lost 7 bases, with 12 bases between them.